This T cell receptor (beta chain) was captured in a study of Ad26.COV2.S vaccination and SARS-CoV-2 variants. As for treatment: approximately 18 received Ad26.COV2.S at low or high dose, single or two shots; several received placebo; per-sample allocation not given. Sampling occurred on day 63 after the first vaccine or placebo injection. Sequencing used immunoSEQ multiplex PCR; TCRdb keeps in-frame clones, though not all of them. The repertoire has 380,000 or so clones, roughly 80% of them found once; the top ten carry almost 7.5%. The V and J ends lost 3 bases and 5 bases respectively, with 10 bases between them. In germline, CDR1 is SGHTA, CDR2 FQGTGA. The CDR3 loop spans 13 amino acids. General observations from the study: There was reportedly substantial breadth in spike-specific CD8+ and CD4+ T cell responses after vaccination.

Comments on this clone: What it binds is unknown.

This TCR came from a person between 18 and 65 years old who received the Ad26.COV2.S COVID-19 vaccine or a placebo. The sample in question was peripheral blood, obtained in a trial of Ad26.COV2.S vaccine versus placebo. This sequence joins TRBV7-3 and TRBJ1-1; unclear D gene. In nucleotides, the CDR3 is TGTGCCAGCAGCTTTACAAGGGAGACTGAAGCTTTCTTT. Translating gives CASSFTRETEAFF. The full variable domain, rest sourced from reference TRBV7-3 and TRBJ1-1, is GAGVSQTPSNKVTEKGKYVELRCDPISGHTALYWYRQSLGQGPEFLIYFQGTGAADDSGLPNDRFFAVRPEGSVSTLKIQRTERGDSAVYLCASSFTRETEAFFGQGTRLTVV.